The present entry profiles one TCR beta chain with its context. The entry originates in a study of blood T cell repertoires in COVID-19. Clones were read by immunoSEQ multiplex PCR, and TCRdb kept only the in-frame ones, dropping some. This sample carries under 250,000 clones, 80% to 90% of them seen once, and the ten largest clones take approximately 3.8%. Enrollees, roughly 18 to 90 years old, lived in about two dozen US areas. Clinical histories supplied by participants themselves formed the basis of cohort assignment. This CDR3 region has 13 residues. From germline, CDR1 is LNHDA and CDR2 SQIVND (reference sequence). The V and J ends lost 5 bases and 2 bases respectively, with 7 bases between them.

V gene TRBV19 combines with J gene TRBJ1-3, with a tentative D call TRBD1 (5 bases). The receptor's source is a woman younger than 35 in a cohort exposed to, infected with or recovered from COVID-19 (not recorded which). Sample: PBMCs or T cells enriched from blood (not recorded which). The CDR3 bases are TGTGCCAGTAGTGCAGGGACTGGAAACACCATATATTTT. Its translation: CASSAGTGNTIYF.